The 17 T cell receptor beta chains given below trace back to one sample, sequenced in a study of T-cell memory formation after mild COVID-19. Each CDR3 protein gets one entry after TCRdb re-called the 5' RACE reads with MiXCR. The sample has under 300,000 distinct CDR3 sequences; approximately 7.6% are singletons. The sample comprised PBMCs or a T cell subset sorted from them (not recorded which). These receptors originate from a man aged 18-30 years who had mild COVID-19 (a few samples of this study predate the infection). Cell type and time point are not known.

This clonotype was seen a handful of times. The V gene is TRBV4-3, the J gene TRBJ2-3; D perhaps matches TRBD2 (5 bases). The CDR3 has 14 residues. V lost 2 bases and J lost 0, with 6 bases in between. Germline CDR1 reads LGHNA; CDR2 reads YSLEER. The CDR3 loop reads CASSQRDSTDTQYF. The CDR3 DNA reads TGCGCCAGCAGCCAACGGGATAGCACAGATACGCAGTATTTT.

In DNA, the CDR3 is TGTGCCAGCAGTGCAATTGGGACGGCGAACACTGAAGCTTTCTTT. This gives the protein CASSAIGTANTEAFF. The chain links TRBV6-1 to TRBJ1-1; a weak D match, TRBD1 (5 bases). The V end was cut by 4 bases, the J end by 1 base, with 13 bases between. Germline V gives CDR1 MNHNS, CDR2 SASEGT. The CDR3 spans 15 residues.

This clonotype has just a few counts. The chain uses TRBV7-2 and TRBJ2-3; D not resolved. Germline V lookup: CDR1 SGHTA, CDR2 FQGNSA. The CDR3 runs 13 residues. The V and J ends lost 5 bases and 2 bases respectively, with 8 bases between them. The CDR3 here is CASSATDTDTQYF. CDR3 coding DNA: TGTGCCAGCAGCGCCACAGACACAGATACGCAGTATTTT.

This clonotype was seen ten or more times. The J gene is TRBJ2-1, the V gene TRBV5-1; no definite D call. This CDR3 has 12 amino acids. Germline V gene data show CDR1 as SGHRS and CDR2 as YFSETQ. V was trimmed by 3 bases and J by 5 bases, leaving 6 bases between them. CDR3 residues: CASSSTHNEQFF. CDR3 DNA: TGCGCCAGCAGCTCGACTCACAATGAGCAGTTCTTC.

This clonotype was detected ten times or more. The chain carries TRBV5-1 and TRBJ1-1; tentatively, D is TRBD1 (5 bases). The CDR3 has 12 residues. The germline gives CDR1 SGHRS, CDR2 YFSETQ. V was trimmed by 1 base and J by 7 bases, leaving 8 bases between them. The DNA for the CDR3 is TGCGCCAGCAGCTTGCAGGGTAATGAAGCTTTCTTT. It translates to CASSLQGNEAFF.

In this sample, this clonotype turned up a few times. The J gene is TRBJ2-1, the V gene TRBV6-2 or TRBV6-3, with unresolved D. Trimming took off 2 bases at V and 2 bases at J, with 10 bases between the two ends. The germline V gene encodes CDR1 MNHEY and CDR2 SVGEGT. The length of the CDR3 is 15 residues. DNA of the CDR3: TGTGCCAGCAGTTACGACGCGGAAACCTACAATGAGCAGTTCTTC. This encodes CASSYDAETYNEQFF.

This clonotype was counted a few times. The chain's CDR3 is CASSLRDRANSPLHF. As DNA, the CDR3 is TGTGCCAGCAGCCTCCGGGACAGGGCTAATTCACCCCTCCACTTT. The V gene is TRBV7-9, the J gene TRBJ1-6; 9 bases fit TRBD1. The germline gives CDR1 SEHNR, CDR2 FQNEAQ (reference sequence). V dropped 5 bases and J dropped 6; count of bases not matched to a gene: 5. This CDR3 is 15 amino acids long.

The gene calls are TRBV20-1 and TRBJ2-4; 9 nucleotides match TRBD1. With V trimmed by 6 bases and J by 3 bases, 9 bases remained unmatched. Looked up from germline, CDR1 is DFQATT and CDR2 is SNEGSKA (reference sequence). The CDR3 is 15 amino acids. The CDR3 loop reads CSAPQGALGKNIQYF. The CDR3 DNA is TGCAGTGCGCCACAGGGGGCGCTTGGCAAAAACATTCAGTACTTC.

J is TRBJ2-1 and V is TRBV5-1; no firm D call. CDR1 and CDR2 (germline): SGHRS, YFSETQ. The CDR3 has 14 amino acids. Trimming pared 0 bases from V and 6 bases from J, leaving 10 bases between. The CDR3 reads CASSLDPGPNEQFF. CDR3 DNA: TGCGCCAGCAGCTTGGACCCGGGCCCCAATGAGCAGTTCTTC. The full variable domain, with the rest looked up from reference TRBV5-1 and TRBJ2-1, is KAGVTQTPRYLIKTRGQQVTLSCSPISGHRSVSWYQQTPGQGLQFLFEYFSETQRNKGNFPGRFSGRQFSNSRSEMNVSTLELGDSALYLCASSLDPGPNEQFFGPGTRLTVL.

The chain carries TRBV20-1 and TRBJ2-3; 8 bases match TRBD2. The trim removed 0 bases at V and 0 bases at J, leaving 2 bases unmatched. Looked up from germline, CDR1 is DFQATT and CDR2 is SNEGSKA (reference sequence). The CDR3 sequence is 15 residues long. The CDR3 is CSARDSGESTDTQYF. CDR3 coding DNA: TGCAGTGCTAGAGATAGCGGGGAGAGCACAGATACGCAGTATTTT.

This clonotype was observed a few times. V usage is TRBV7-9 and J usage is TRBJ1-5; 7 positions agree with TRBD1. V shed 5 bases, J shed 5 bases, and the junction held 6 bases outside the gene matches. This CDR3 has 14 residues. CDR1 is SEHNR and CDR2 is FQNEAQ in the germline V gene (reference sequence). The CDR3 sequence: CASSRTGEHQPQHF. The CDR3 coding sequence is TGTGCCAGCAGCAGGACAGGAGAGCATCAGCCCCAGCATTTT.

The chain uses TRBV4-1 and TRBJ1-5; D is perhaps TRBD1 (6 bases). Trimming removed 4 bases from V and 2 bases from J, with 12 bases in between. This CDR3 has 15 residues. CDR1 MGHRA and CDR2 YSYEKL come from the germline V gene. The CDR3 protein is CASSPRGLGNQPQHF. The CDR3 nucleotides read TGCGCCAGCAGCCCCAGGGGTTTAGGCAATCAGCCCCAGCATTTT.

This clonotype was seen only a few times. The chain uses TRBV7-4 and TRBJ2-7; D gene unclear. The germline V and J ends were trimmed by 0 bases and 0 bases, with 3 bases remaining between them. Germline assignment: CDR1 SGHVT and CDR2 SQSDAQ. The CDR3 consists of 13 residues. As DNA, the CDR3 is TGTGCCAGCAGCTTAGCACTCTCCTACGAGCAGTACGTC. This encodes CASSLALSYEQYV.

The V and J genes are TRBV5-1 and TRBJ2-2, with 9 bases fitting TRBD2. With 4 bases clipped from V and 2 bases from J, the junction kept 6 bases outside the gene matches. From germline, CDR1 is SGHRS and CDR2 YFSETQ. This CDR3 has 16 amino acids. This chain's CDR3 is CASSGSGGSNTGELFF. CDR3 DNA sequence: TGCGCCAGCAGCGGGAGCGGGGGGTCTAACACCGGGGAGCTGTTTTTT.

This clonotype was seen a few times. The chain combines TRBV5-1 with TRBJ1-4, with D maybe TRBD1 (6 bases). Looked up from germline, CDR1 is SGHRS and CDR2 is YFSETQ. V was cut by 4 bases and J by 6 bases, with 13 bases left in between. CDR3 length: 14 residues. The CDR3: CASSIRGDDEKLFF. The CDR3 nucleotides are TGCGCCAGCAGCATCAGGGGAGATGATGAAAAACTGTTTTTT.

In its sample, this clonotype was seen many times. The V gene is TRBV4-3, the J gene TRBJ2-6; a possible D gene is TRBD2 (5 bases). Germline V gene data show CDR1 as LGHNA and CDR2 as YSLEER. V was cut by 1 base and J by 4 bases, with 11 bases left in between. There are 16 residues in the CDR3. The DNA of the CDR3 is TGCGCCAGCAGCCAAGTGAGGGAAACAGGGGCCAACGTCCTGACTTTC. Amino acid sequence: CASSQVRETGANVLTF.

This clonotype turned up a few times. This chain joins TRBV11-1 and TRBJ2-2; D may be TRBD1 (5 bases). The CDR3 has 15 residues. Germline V gene data show CDR1 as SGHAT and CDR2 as FQDESV (reference sequence). V lost 5 bases and J lost 0, with 10 bases in between. CDR3 residues: CASSPGATNTGELFF. For the CDR3, the DNA is TGTGCCAGCAGCCCTGGGGCAACGAACACCGGGGAGCTGTTTTTT. The full variable domain, completed using reference TRBV11-1 and TRBJ2-2, is EAEVAQSPRYKITEKSQAVAFWCDPISGHATLYWYRQILGQGPELLVQFQDESVVDDSQLPKDRFSAERLKGVDSTLKIQPAELGDSAMYLCASSPGATNTGELFFGEGSRLTVL.